The present TCR beta chain was sequenced within a study of CD8+CD57+ T cells in acquired aplastic anemia. This clonotype was observed many times. Individuals selected for sequencing had exhibited CD8+CD57+ cell expansion on flow cytometry. CDR3 length equals 14 residues. The germline V gene encodes CDR1 PRHDT and CDR2 FYEKMQ (reference sequence). The V gene end was trimmed by 3 bases and the J gene end by 7 bases; junction bases not matched to a gene: 0. The study profiled TCR beta VDJ and CDR3 using genomic DNA as template. TCRdb processed the reads anew with MiXCR; each CDR3 protein has one entry. The repertoire has 170,000 or so distinct CDR3 sequences, roughly 65% of them found once; the top ten carry about 42%.

The sequence was collected from a human donor with aplastic anemia. The chain uses TRBV13 and TRBJ2-1; 13 nucleotides agree with TRBD2. Sample: sorted CD4+, CD8+, or CD8+CD57+ T cells (not recorded which) from PBMCs. The CDR3 coding sequence is TGTGCCAGCAGCTTGGGACTAGCGGGGAATGAGCAGTTCTTC. Translating gives CASSLGLAGNEQFF.